The 5 T cell receptor beta chains in this list originate from one sample, sequenced in a study of blood T cell repertoires in COVID-19. Assay used: immunoSEQ multiplex PCR; TCRdb lists only in-frame clones, some missing. The sample consists of some 89,000 clones, over 75% of them appearing once. Sequences were obtained from peripheral blood. Receptors were obtained from an older man with acute or convalescent COVID-19.

The rearrangement links TRBV28 to TRBJ1-1; 7 nucleotides line up with TRBD1. The CDR3 is 16 residues long. CDR1 MDHEN and CDR2 SYDVKM come from the germline V gene. V was pared by 3 bases and J by 5 bases, with 12 bases of the junction left unmatched. CDR3 residues: CASSFGSGGRRTEAFF. The CDR3 coding sequence is TGTGCCAGCAGTTTCGGGTCAGGGGGTAGGAGGACTGAAGCTTTCTTT.

This clone was observed a handful of times. The chain employs TRBV7-2 and TRBJ2-1; 9 bases agree with TRBD2. CDR3 length equals 16 residues. Germline assignment: CDR1 SGHTA and CDR2 FQGNSA. V lost 5 bases, J lost 7 bases, and 12 bases stayed unmatched. CDR3: CASSNRPSGGKNEQFF. CDR3 DNA: TGTGCCAGCAGCAACCGCCCCAGCGGGGGGAAGAATGAGCAGTTCTTC.

This chain links TRBV11-2 with TRBJ2-2; D gene uncertain. V was trimmed by 6 bases and J by 7 bases, leaving 6 bases between them. In germline, CDR1 is SGHAT, CDR2 FQNNGV. There are 11 residues in the CDR3. In nucleotides, the CDR3 is TGTGCCAGCAGATCCATCGGGGAGCTGTTTTTT. This gives the protein CASRSIGELFF. The variable domain in full, completed from reference TRBV11-2 and TRBJ2-2, reads EAGVAQSPRYKIIEKRQSVAFWCNPISGHATLYWYQQILGQGPKLLIQFQNNGVVDDSQLPKDRFSAERLKGVDSTLKIQPAKLEDSAVYLCASRSIGELFFGEGSRLTVL.

CDR3: CASSPSGNSGNTIYF. The CDR3 coding sequence is TGTGCCAGCAGCCCGAGCGGGAACTCTGGAAACACCATATATTTT. The chain couples TRBV9 to TRBJ1-3; D is ambiguous. Per germline, CDR1 SGDLS and CDR2 YYNGEE. Trimming cost V 4 bases and J 0 bases, with 11 bases left between them. The CDR3 is 15 residues long.

The chain has TRBV6-5 and TRBJ1-2; 10 bases agree with TRBD1. Trimming at V came to 1 base and at J to 2 bases, leaving 1 base not matched to a gene. Germline V CDR1 and CDR2: MNHEY, SVGAGI. The CDR3 totals 15 residues. The CDR3, as DNA: TGTGCCAGCAGTTACTTGGGACAGGGGAACTATGGCTACACCTTC. Its protein is CASSYLGQGNYGYTF.